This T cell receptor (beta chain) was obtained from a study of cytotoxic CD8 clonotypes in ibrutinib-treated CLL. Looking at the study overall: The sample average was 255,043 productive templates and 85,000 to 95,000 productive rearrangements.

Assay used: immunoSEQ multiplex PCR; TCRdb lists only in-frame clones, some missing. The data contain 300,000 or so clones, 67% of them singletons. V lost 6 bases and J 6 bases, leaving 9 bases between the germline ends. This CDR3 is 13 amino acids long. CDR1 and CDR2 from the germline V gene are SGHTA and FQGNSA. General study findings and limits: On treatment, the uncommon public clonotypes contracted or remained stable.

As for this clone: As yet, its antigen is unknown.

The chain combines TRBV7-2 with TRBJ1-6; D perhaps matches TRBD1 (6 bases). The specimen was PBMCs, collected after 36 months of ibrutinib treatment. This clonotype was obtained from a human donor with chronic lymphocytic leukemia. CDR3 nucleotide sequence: TGTGCCAGCAGGCAGGGGTTTAATTCACCCCTCCACTTT. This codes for CASRQGFNSPLHF. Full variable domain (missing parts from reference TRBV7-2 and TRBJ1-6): GAGVSQSPSNKVTEKGKDVELRCDPISGHTALYWYRQSLGQGLEFLIYFQGNSAPDKSGLPSDRFSAERTGGSVSTLTIQRTQQEDSAVYLCASRQGFNSPLHFGNGTRLTVT.